The sequence of this T cell receptor (beta chain) was determined in a study of human T cells and chemical hapten exposure. Points from the study as a whole: Following DPC sensitization, TCRs present above 1 in 1000 frequency showed no change.

CDR1 is ENHRY, CDR2 SYGVKD, per germline. The V and J ends lost 3 bases and 8 bases respectively, with 16 bases between them. The CDR3 loop spans 15 amino acids. Stated time point: patch test 1, 2 weeks after DPC sensitization. Treatment denoted: therapeutic diphenylcyclopropenone sensitization with weekly scalp DPC. Via MiXCR, TCRdb re-called the RACE reads, giving one row per CDR3 protein. The sample shows 70,000 to 80,000 distinct CDR3 sequences, approximately 35% of them seen only once. A word on this clonotype: Its antigen remains unknown.

The source material was whole blood, sampled in connection with sensitization to the hapten diphenylcyclopropenone (DPC). This sequence originates from a man aged 40-49 years with alopecia areata. Some clones in this sample may be carry-over from other donors' samples. The rearrangement links TRBV10-3 to TRBJ1-4; weak D call: TRBD1 (5 bases). CDR3 DNA: TGTGCCATCAGTGACGGGGTAGGGGACCTCGAAAAACTGTTTTTT. Translating gives CAISDGVGDLEKLFF.